This TCR beta chain was found in a study of cytotoxic CD8 clonotypes in ibrutinib-treated CLL. For the study at large: Partial response was seen in about 24 patients and complete response in 2; after median about 68 months, around 15 stayed remitted, some 12 progressed.

Repertoires were generated with immunoSEQ multiplex PCR, while TCRdb's copy carries only in-frame clones and drops some. The sample lists some 30,000 clones; about 78% were seen once. CDR1 and CDR2 from the germline V gene are LGHNA and YNFKEQ. This CDR3 is built from 14 residues. Trimming pared 0 bases from V and 6 bases from J, leaving 9 bases between. This TCR was sampled from a human donor with chronic lymphocytic leukemia. Sample: PBMCs, taken after 36 months of ibrutinib treatment. The chain joins TRBV4-2 to TRBJ1-5; D gene ambiguous. The CDR3: CASSQEVSGQPQHF. The CDR3 nucleotides are TGTGCCAGCAGCCAAGAGGTGAGTGGTCAGCCCCAGCATTTT.